These 25 T cell receptor beta chains were all obtained from the same sample, sequenced in a study of radiotherapy plus CTLA-4 blockade in lung cancer. TCRdb's copy holds only in-frame clones and misses some; the assay was immunoSEQ multiplex PCR. The table has 65,000 to 90,000 clones, more than 75% seen once. Sample: peripheral blood, taken from a patient treated with radiotherapy plus ipilimumab. These receptors were collected from a human donor with non-small cell lung cancer who had stable disease on radiotherapy plus ipilimumab.

The V call is TRBV7-9, the J call TRBJ2-1, with 8 bases lining up with TRBD2. V was pared by 0 bases and J by 8 bases, with 6 bases of the junction left unmatched. CDR3 length equals 15 residues. Germline loops: CDR1 SEHNR, CDR2 FQNEAQ (reference sequence). The CDR3 protein is CASSLAAGVLDEQFF. The DNA for the CDR3 is TGTGCCAGCAGCTTAGCAGCGGGAGTGTTGGATGAGCAGTTCTTC.

This clone was counted once. The chain couples TRBV7-2 to TRBJ2-3; D gene ambiguous. In germline, CDR1 is SGHTA, CDR2 FQGNSA. The CDR3 is 12 amino acids. V was pared by 5 bases and J by 6 bases, with 9 bases between. The CDR3 bases are TGTGCCAGCAGCCCGTCCGGGGATACGCAGTATTTT. It translates to CASSPSGDTQYF.

This chain connects TRBV23-1 to TRBJ2-7; 7 nucleotides agree with TRBD2. TRBV23-1 is an ORF; its function is uncertain. J lost 3 bases, V lost 6 bases, and 8 bases had no gene match. The CDR3 is made up of 14 amino acids. CDR3 nucleotide sequence: TGCGCCAGCAGATCCCCTAGCGGAAGCTACGAGCAGTACTTC. Encoded protein: CASRSPSGSYEQYF.

The V and J genes are TRBV19 and TRBJ1-1; D may be TRBD1 (6 bases). V dropped 2 bases and J dropped 5 bases, with 12 bases sitting between them. The CDR3 is 14 amino acids. CDR1 and CDR2 from the germline V gene are LNHDA and SQIVND (reference sequence). CDR3 residues: CASSITTGSTEAFF. The CDR3 DNA reads as TGTGCCAGTAGTATAACAACAGGGAGTACTGAAGCTTTCTTT.

The gene calls are TRBV19 and TRBJ2-7; D is possibly TRBD2 (6 bases). Germline V gene data show CDR1 as LNHDA and CDR2 as SQIVND (reference sequence). This CDR3 has 15 residues. V gave up 3 bases and J gave up 1 base, with 13 bases separating them. The CDR3 DNA is TGTGCCAGTAGTATGATACTGACTAGGTCCTACGAGCAGTACTTC. Encoded protein: CASSMILTRSYEQYF. Variable domain in full (rest from reference TRBV19 and TRBJ2-7): DGGITQSPKYLFRKEGQNVTLSCEQNLNHDAMYWYRQDPGQGLRLIYYSQIVNDFQKGDIAEGYSVSREKKESFPLTVTSAQKNPTAFYLCASSMILTRSYEQYFGPGTRLTVT.

CDR3 protein: CASSPQGYVTQYF. Written as DNA, the CDR3 is TGTGCCAGCAGCCCACAGGGTTACGTGACCCAGTACTTC. V is TRBV7-6 and J is TRBJ2-5; maybe TRBD1 (6 bases). V shed 5 bases and J shed 7 bases, with 14 bases lying between them. The germline V gene has CDR1 SGHVS and CDR2 FNYEAQ. The CDR3 totals 13 residues.

This rearrangement joins TRBV5-1 to TRBJ2-5; a possible D gene is TRBD2 (6 bases). The CDR3 loop spans 14 amino acids. Germline V gives CDR1 SGHRS, CDR2 YFSETQ. V dropped 4 bases and J dropped 5 bases, with 15 bases sitting between them. The CDR3 nucleotides are TGCGCCAGCAGCCTGAGCCCGGGGAGGGAGACCCAGTACTTC. Translating it yields CASSLSPGRETQYF.

In DNA form, the CDR3 reads TGTGCCAGCAGCCCGGGACAGGGGAAGAATGAGCAGTTCTTC. Translation: CASSPGQGKNEQFF. The chain joins TRBV2 to TRBJ2-1; 10 nucleotides line up with TRBD1. The germline V gene encodes CDR1 SNHLY and CDR2 FYNNEI. This CDR3 has 14 residues. V was clipped by 6 bases and J by 7 bases; unmatched bases: 6.

This chain connects TRBV7-5 to TRBJ2-3; the listed D gene, TRBD1, was not tested against the DNA. TRBV7-5 is termed a pseudogene. This CDR3 has 14 residues. CDR3 sequence reads: CVRSLGQGTDTQYF. The CDR3 DNA is TGTGTCAGAAGCTTAGGACAGGGCACAGATACGCAGTATTTT.

This clone was seen only once. V is TRBV19 and J is TRBJ2-2, with D perhaps assigned TRBD1 or TRBD2 (5 bases each). Trimming took 7 bases from V and 9 from J, leaving 18 bases between them. The germline CDR1 and CDR2 sequences are LNHDA and SQIVND (reference sequence). The CDR3 runs to 14 residues. In DNA form, the CDR3 reads TGTGCCAGTACCCCTCAGAGGGGACCCCGGGAGCTGTTTTTT. Translating it yields CASTPQRGPRELFF.

The chain has TRBV19 and TRBJ2-3, with 7 bases matching TRBD1. The germline CDR1 and CDR2 sequences are LNHDA and SQIVND (reference sequence). The CDR3 totals 14 residues. With 6 bases clipped from V and 1 base from J, the junction kept 4 bases outside the gene matches. This chain's CDR3 is CASSRQGGTDTQYF. The DNA for the CDR3 is TGTGCCAGTAGCCGACAGGGCGGCACAGATACGCAGTATTTT. The variable domain in full, completed from reference TRBV19 and TRBJ2-3, reads DGGITQSPKYLFRKEGQNVTLSCEQNLNHDAMYWYRQDPGQGLRLIYYSQIVNDFQKGDIAEGYSVSREKKESFPLTVTSAQKNPTAFYLCASSRQGGTDTQYFGPGTRLTVL.

V is TRBV6-1 and J is TRBJ1-2, with D hard to call. CDR1 MNHNS and CDR2 SASEGT come from the germline V gene. The CDR3 is made up of 13 amino acids. V shed 1 base and J shed 0 bases, with 3 bases lying between them. This CDR3 reads CASSEGANYGYTF. The CDR3 coding sequence is TGTGCCAGCAGTGAAGGTGCTAACTATGGCTACACCTTC.

The J gene is TRBJ2-1, the V gene TRBV11-3, with no clear D. In germline, CDR1 is SGHNT, CDR2 YENEEA. Trimming pared 1 base from V and 3 bases from J, leaving 7 bases between. CDR3 size: 14 residues. CDR3 coding DNA: TGTGCCAGCAGCTTAGCCACCGGCTACAATGAGCAGTTCTTC. Encoded protein: CASSLATGYNEQFF.

The rearrangement uses TRBV11-2 and TRBJ2-3, with no clear D. This CDR3 comprises 13 residues. Trimming pared 0 bases from V and 6 bases from J, leaving 7 bases between. CDR1 is SGHAT, CDR2 FQNNGV, per germline. The CDR3 region is CASSLDRMDTQYF. The CDR3 region has the DNA TGTGCCAGCAGCTTAGATCGTATGGATACGCAGTATTTT.

This clone was picked up one time. The CDR3: CASMGGSTGANVLTF. CDR3 sequence (DNA): TGTGCCAGTATGGGGGGAAGTACTGGGGCCAACGTCCTGACTTTC. The rearrangement links TRBV19 to TRBJ2-6; possible D gene TRBD2, 6 bases. Germline V gene lookup returns CDR1 LNHDA and CDR2 SQIVND (reference sequence). This CDR3 spans 15 amino acids. V dropped 7 bases and J dropped 2 bases, with 12 bases sitting between them.

This clone was counted only a few times. V gene TRBV19 combines with J gene TRBJ2-7; D not resolved. The CDR3 is 13 residues long. Germline values: CDR1 LNHDA, CDR2 SQIVND (reference sequence). Trimming left V 5 bases short and J 1 base short, with 9 bases between. The CDR3 region is CASSLHFSYEQYF. As DNA, the CDR3 is TGTGCCAGTAGTTTGCACTTTTCCTACGAGCAGTACTTC.

The chain recombines TRBV7-7 with TRBJ2-3; TRBD2 matches at 7 bases. Germline V gives CDR1 SSHAT, CDR2 FNYEAQ (reference sequence). After removal of 5 bases from V and 1 base from J, the junction contained 0 bases not matched to a gene. This CDR3 contains 13 residues. CDR3 protein: CASSGGGTDTQYF. CDR3 in DNA: TGTGCCAGCAGCGGGGGGGGCACAGATACGCAGTATTTT.

The CDR3 here is CASSIGQNTEAFF. DNA for the CDR3: TGTGCCAGCTCAATCGGACAGAACACTGAAGCTTTCTTT. V and J are TRBV18 and TRBJ1-1; D may be TRBD1 (5 bases). This CDR3 region has 13 residues. The germline V gene has CDR1 KGHSH and CDR2 LQKENI. V shed 5 bases and J shed 1 base, with 8 bases lying between them.

The chain combines TRBV7-2 with TRBJ1-5; D is perhaps TRBD1 (6 bases). Trimming stripped 3 bases from V and 2 bases from J, with 11 bases between. The length of the CDR3 is 15 residues. The germline CDR1 and CDR2 sequences are SGHTA and FQGNSA. This chain's CDR3 is CASSLQAGGNQPQHF. CDR3 DNA sequence: TGTGCCAGCAGCTTGCAAGCAGGGGGCAATCAGCCCCAGCATTTT.

The genes are TRBV7-2 and TRBJ2-1, with D uncertain. Between the trimmed V and J ends, which lost 1 base and 8 bases, there was a span of 9 bases. Germline CDR1 is SGHTA and CDR2 is FQGNSA. CDR3 size: 13 residues. The CDR3 region has the DNA TGTGCCAGCAGCTTAGAAAAGGGCTATGAGCAGTTCTTC. Translated: CASSLEKGYEQFF.

The chain couples TRBV6-5 to TRBJ2-7, with 8 positions matching TRBD2. The CDR3 loop spans 13 amino acids. V lost 6 bases, J lost 4 bases, and 5 bases stayed unmatched. CDR1 is MNHEY, CDR2 SVGAGI, per germline. The CDR3 here is CASRSSGGYEQYF. The CDR3 bases are TGTGCCAGCAGATCCAGCGGGGGATACGAGCAGTACTTC.

The chain carries TRBV5-5 and TRBJ2-5; D gene uncertain. This CDR3 comprises 12 residues. The V gene's germline CDR1 is SGHKS and CDR2 YYEKEE (reference sequence). Trimming shortened V by 1 base and J by 8 bases, and 9 bases separated the two germline ends. Written as DNA, the CDR3 is TGTGCCAGCAGCTTGCCCGGGTCCACCCAGTACTTC. Amino acid sequence: CASSLPGSTQYF.

Details on this clone: The limits of the CDR3 on the DNA are not certain, so only TCRdb's listed CDR3 is given. This rearrangement joins TRBV27 to TRBJ1-5; the table's TRBD1 call for D was not verified on the DNA. The CDR3 is 14 residues long, ends included. The germline gives CDR1 MNHEY, CDR2 SMNVEV (reference sequence). CDR3 in amino acids: CASSFGQGNQPQHF.

The chain joins TRBV5-1 to TRBJ2-7, with D possibly being TRBD2 (7 bases). The length of the CDR3 is 15 residues. Germline CDR1 reads SGHRS; CDR2 reads YFSETQ. The V gene lost 4 bases and the J gene lost 3 bases, with 17 bases spanning the gap. The CDR3 here is CASSTYAGAVYEQYF. The CDR3 coding sequence is TGCGCCAGCAGCACCTACGCGGGGGCTGTCTACGAGCAGTACTTC.

The rearrangement links TRBV7-2 to TRBJ2-3; D gene unclear. Per germline, CDR1 SGHTA and CDR2 FQGNSA. CDR3 length equals 13 residues. Trimming stripped 4 bases from V and 7 bases from J, with 12 bases between. CDR3 in amino acids: CASSSTSPHTQYF. Here the CDR3 DNA reads TGTGCCAGCAGCTCCACGTCACCGCATACGCAGTATTTT.